This passage covers 21 T cell receptor beta chains from one sample sequenced in a study of neurological immune-mediated disorders. TCRdb re-derived calls from the 5' RACE reads in MiXCR, one entry per CDR3 protein. Counted here are under 130,000 distinct CDR3 sequences, less than 14% occurring once; the ten biggest clones make up about 3%. The time point was: longitudinal time-point 3. Source material: PBMCs. The receptors stem from a female donor with HTLV-1-associated myelopathy (HAM/TSP).

This clonotype was detected ten times or more. The chain carries TRBV20-1 and TRBJ2-3, with 8 positions matching TRBD2. Germline-derived CDR1 and CDR2 are DFQATT and SNEGSKA (reference sequence). The CDR3 extends over 18 amino acids. The V segment lost 0 bases and the J segment 5 bases; nucleotides outside the gene matches: 16. This CDR3 is CSARDRLWVAGRGDTQYF. CDR3 DNA sequence: TGCAGTGCTAGAGACCGGTTGTGGGTAGCGGGGAGAGGAGATACGCAGTATTTT.

This clonotype was detected many times. The chain has TRBV20-1 and TRBJ2-4; 13 nucleotides match TRBD2. Looked up from germline, CDR1 is DFQATT and CDR2 is SNEGSKA (reference sequence). Trimming removed 3 bases from V and 9 bases from J; junction bases left unmatched: 5. The CDR3 extends over 14 amino acids. CDR3 amino acids: CSASGTSGVPIQYF. The CDR3 DNA sequence: TGCAGTGCTAGTGGGACTAGCGGGGTCCCCATTCAGTACTTC.

This clonotype has a count of ten or more. This chain connects TRBV20-1 to TRBJ2-1; the D gene is possibly TRBD2 (6 bases). This CDR3 is built from 13 residues. Germline V lookup: CDR1 DFQATT, CDR2 SNEGSKA (reference sequence). Trimming took off 3 bases at V and 2 bases at J, with 8 bases between the two ends. Written as DNA, the CDR3 is TGCAGTGCTAGCCGGGAGACCTACAATGAGCAGTTCTTC. It specifies CSASRETYNEQFF.

Ten or more counts support this clonotype. The chain joins TRBV5-1 to TRBJ2-7, with 10 bases lining up with TRBD1. CDR3 length: 16 amino acids. Germline V CDR1 and CDR2: SGHRS, YFSETQ. Unmatched junction bases numbered 4, after V lost 0 bases and J lost 1 base. The CDR3 region is CASSLDGTGVSYEQYF. CDR3 sequence (DNA): TGCGCCAGCAGCTTGGATGGGACAGGGGTTTCCTACGAGCAGTACTTC.

V and J are TRBV20-1 and TRBJ2-7; 11 nucleotides agree with TRBD2. Germline CDR1 DFQATT, CDR2 SNEGSKA (reference sequence). This CDR3 region has 13 residues. Trimming took 6 bases from V and 5 from J; bases not matched to a gene: 6. CDR3: CSARLAGKNEQYF. The CDR3 region has the DNA TGCAGTGCCCGACTAGCGGGGAAAAACGAGCAGTACTTC.

This clonotype appeared many times. This chain uses TRBV5-1 with TRBJ1-6; D not certain. From germline, CDR1 is SGHRS and CDR2 YFSETQ. The V end lost 0 bases, the J end lost 8 bases, and 9 bases lay between the germline ends. The CDR3 is made up of 14 amino acids. CDR3 in amino acids: CASSLGGTDSPLHF. CDR3 DNA sequence: TGCGCCAGCAGCTTGGGAGGAACGGATTCACCCCTCCACTTT.

This clonotype occurred many times. At one end the junction does not follow the germline gene, possibly because of a read error. The J gene is TRBJ1-3, the V gene TRBV5-1; possible D gene TRBD1, 6 bases. CDR1 is SGHRS and CDR2 is YFSETQ in the germline V gene. The CDR3 runs 15 residues. CDR3 sequence reads: CASRLDSSSGNTIYF. The CDR3 DNA reads as TGCGCCAGCAGGTTGGACAGCTCCTCTGGAAACACCATATATTTT.

In this sample, this clonotype turned up many times. This chain connects TRBV7-2 to TRBJ2-7; no clear D gene. In germline, CDR1 is SGHTA, CDR2 FQGNSA. Trimming removed 0 bases from V and 5 bases from J, with 8 bases in between. This CDR3 is built from 13 residues. The CDR3 spells CASSLAPSNEQYF. In DNA, the CDR3 is TGTGCCAGCAGCTTAGCACCTTCGAACGAGCAGTACTTC.

This clonotype appeared many times. V is TRBV7-2 and J is TRBJ2-7; D is perhaps TRBD1 or TRBD2 (5 bases each). Trimming pared 5 bases from V and 3 bases from J, leaving 17 bases between. The CDR3 runs 15 residues. The V gene's germline CDR1 is SGHTA and CDR2 FQGNSA. The DNA for the CDR3 is TGTGCCAGCAGCCCCCGTCCGGGACCAAGCTACGAGCAGTACTTC. Its protein product is CASSPRPGPSYEQYF.

This clonotype was detected many times. This chain connects TRBV29-1 to TRBJ1-1, with D unresolved. V shed 3 bases and J shed 1 base, with 9 bases lying between them. The CDR3 is made up of 13 amino acids. CDR1 is SQVTM and CDR2 is ANQGSEA in the germline V gene. The CDR3 loop is CSVDVVGNTEAFF. CDR3 in DNA: TGCAGCGTTGACGTCGTAGGGAACACTGAAGCTTTCTTT.

In this sample, this clonotype turned up many times. The rearrangement links TRBV5-1 to TRBJ2-2; D is possibly TRBD1 (5 bases). The V end lost 6 bases, the J end lost 3 bases, and 12 bases lay between the germline ends. This CDR3 is 14 amino acids long. Germline CDR1 SGHRS, CDR2 YFSETQ. CDR3 bases: TGCGCCAGCACTAACCTAGGGGACACCGGGGAGCTGTTTTTT. It is translated as CASTNLGDTGELFF.

This clonotype was counted many times. This chain joins TRBV7-3 and TRBJ1-2, with 9 bases fitting TRBD1. This CDR3 is built from 16 residues. J was trimmed by 6 bases and V by 2 bases; bases with no gene match: 10. Germline CDR1 and CDR2: SGHTA and FQGTGA. The chain's CDR3 is CASSLGRLGQGNGYTF. The DNA for the CDR3 is TGTGCCAGCAGCTTAGGGCGCCTTGGACAGGGGAATGGCTACACCTTC.

This clonotype was seen ten or more times. This chain uses TRBV6-5 with TRBJ2-3; the D is unclear. Per the germline V gene, CDR1 is MNHEY and CDR2 is SVGAGI. The CDR3 length is 13 residues. V was pared by 5 bases and J by 6 bases, with 12 bases between. In DNA, the CDR3 is TGTGCCAGCAGTCGGCAAGCGAGGGATACGCAGTATTTT. It codes for CASSRQARDTQYF.

This clonotype was recorded many times. The genes are TRBV28 and TRBJ2-6, with D possibly called TRBD1 or TRBD2 (5 bases each). Trimming pared 6 bases from V and 4 bases from J, leaving 16 bases between. CDR3 size: 16 residues. Germline V lookup: CDR1 MDHEN, CDR2 SYDVKM. The CDR3 sequence is CASSHGGGRGANVLTF. The DNA for the CDR3 is TGTGCCAGCAGCCATGGTGGGGGTAGAGGGGCCAACGTCCTGACTTTC.

In this sample, this clonotype turned up many times. The chain couples TRBV11-2 to TRBJ1-6; 7 nucleotides match TRBD1. The V and J ends lost 4 bases and 7 bases, in that order; junction bases with no gene match: 7. This CDR3 has 15 residues. Germline V gives CDR1 SGHAT, CDR2 FQNNGV. CDR3 DNA sequence: TGTGCCAGCAGCTCCTATACAGGGGCGAATTCACCCCTCCACTTT. Translating gives CASSSYTGANSPLHF.

CDR3: CASSPSGGPYNEQFF. CDR3 nucleotide sequence: TGTGCCAGCAGCCCCAGCGGGGGGCCCTACAATGAGCAGTTCTTC. The chain links TRBV28 to TRBJ2-1; 9 bases are a match to TRBD2. Per the germline V gene, CDR1 is MDHEN and CDR2 is SYDVKM. The CDR3 is 15 amino acids. J lost 2 bases, V lost 6 bases, and 5 bases had no gene match.

This clonotype was detected ten times or more. The chain joins TRBV12-3 or TRBV12-4 to TRBJ2-3, with TRBD1 identical over 7 bases. J was trimmed by 2 bases and V by 3 bases; bases with no gene match: 11. The CDR3 is 17 amino acids. DNA of the CDR3: TGTGCCAGCAGTTTCACGCAGGGGGTTTGGTTCACAGATACGCAGTATTTT. Encoded protein: CASSFTQGVWFTDTQYF.

The sample holds many counts of this clonotype. This chain connects TRBV2 to TRBJ1-1; the match to TRBD1 covers 8 bases. V lost 3 bases to trimming and J lost 6 bases; unmatched junction nucleotides: 12. CDR3 size: 16 residues. CDR1 SNHLY and CDR2 FYNNEI come from the germline V gene. The DNA for the CDR3 is TGTGCCAGCAGTGATTGGCCCGGGACAGGTGCGTCTGAAGCTTTCTTT. Amino acid sequence: CASSDWPGTGASEAFF. Full variable domain (missing parts from reference TRBV2 and TRBJ1-1): EPEVTQTPSHQVTQMGQEVILRCVPISNHLYFYWYRQILGQKVEFLVSFYNNEISEKSEIFDDQFSVERPDGSNFTLKIRSTKLEDSAMYFCASSDWPGTGASEAFFGQGTRLTVV.

Ten or more counts support this clonotype. The chain couples TRBV5-1 to TRBJ2-2; tentatively, D is TRBD2 (7 bases). The length of the CDR3 is 16 residues. Between the trimmed V and J ends, which lost 3 bases and 3 bases, there was a span of 15 bases. The V gene's germline CDR1 is SGHRS and CDR2 YFSETQ. For the CDR3, the DNA is TGCGCCAGCAGCTGGTCAAGGGGGAGGGACACCGGGGAGCTGTTTTTT. This gives the protein CASSWSRGRDTGELFF.

This clonotype was observed at least ten times. V is TRBV5-1 and J is TRBJ1-1; maybe TRBD1 (5 bases). Germline V gene data show CDR1 as SGHRS and CDR2 as YFSETQ. This CDR3 contains 15 residues. With 4 bases removed from V and 0 bases from J, the gap between germline ends came to 13 bases. The DNA of the CDR3 is TGCGCCAGCAGCCTGGGGGTGACTTTGAACACTGAAGCTTTCTTT. Protein: CASSLGVTLNTEAFF. Combining the CDR3 with reference TRBV5-1 and TRBJ1-1 gives the whole variable domain KAGVTQTPRYLIKTRGQQVTLSCSPISGHRSVSWYQQTPGQGLQFLFEYFSETQRNKGNFPGRFSGRQFSNSRSEMNVSTLELGDSALYLCASSLGVTLNTEAFFGQGTRLTVV.

This clonotype was recorded at least ten times. The V gene is TRBV18, the J gene TRBJ2-7; D is perhaps TRBD1 or TRBD2 (7 bases each). This CDR3 contains 17 residues. Trimming stripped 3 bases from V and 0 bases from J, with 18 bases between. From germline, CDR1 is KGHSH and CDR2 LQKENI. DNA of the CDR3: TGTGCCAGCTCACCGGCAGGGGGGGGCCTTGGCTCCTACGAGCAGTACTTC. This sequence encodes CASSPAGGGLGSYEQYF.